The T cell receptor (beta chain) described here comes from a study of T cells after yellow fever vaccination. The authors made TCR cDNA by 5'RACE template switching, adding a universal primer site and UMIs. MiXCR was run by TCRdb on the 5' RACE reads, yielding one entry per CDR3 protein. The data hold fewer than 650,000 distinct CDR3 sequences, with roughly a fifth observed a single time. Only a few counts were recorded for this clonotype. Specimen: PBMCs, collected about 20 days after the first yellow fever vaccination. The clonotype was recovered from a man between 18 and 35 years old who received the YFV17D yellow fever vaccine.

The CDR3 nucleotides are TGTGCCAGCAGTTTATTTAGACTAGCTGGGGCAGATACGCAGTATTTT. Protein product: CASSLFRLAGADTQYF. The chain is built from TRBV27 and TRBJ2-3, with 7 bases that match TRBD2. This CDR3 spans 16 amino acids. The junction had 8 bases not matched to a gene; V was cut back by 1 base and J by 4 bases. Germline CDR1 is MNHEY and CDR2 is SMNVEV (reference sequence).